This T cell receptor beta chain was found in a study of T cells in Graves' hyperthyroidism and ophthalmopathy. This clonotype was detected many times. Ophthalmopathy patients had Clinical Activity Score at least 3, NOSPECS grade at least 4, duration under 3 months. The CDR3 regions of TCR beta were amplified from RNA transcripts. HTBI primers were the set used in a first-round RT-PCR of the TCR CDR3. MiXCR was run by TCRdb on the multiplex PCR reads, yielding one entry per CDR3 protein. The repertoire holds 490,000 or so distinct CDR3 sequences, with around 15% as singletons. Sequencing used blood. The source is a woman aged 25 to 39 with Graves' ophthalmopathy.

The CDR3 reads CAWNTGTATYEQYF. DNA of the CDR3: TGTGCCTGGAACACCGGGACAGCCACCTACGAGCAGTACTTC. The rearrangement joins TRBV30 to TRBJ2-7; TRBD1 aligns across 7 bases. The CDR3 covers 14 residues. The germline gives CDR1 GTSNPN, CDR2 SVGIG (reference sequence). J was trimmed by 2 bases and V by 4 bases; bases with no gene match: 8.